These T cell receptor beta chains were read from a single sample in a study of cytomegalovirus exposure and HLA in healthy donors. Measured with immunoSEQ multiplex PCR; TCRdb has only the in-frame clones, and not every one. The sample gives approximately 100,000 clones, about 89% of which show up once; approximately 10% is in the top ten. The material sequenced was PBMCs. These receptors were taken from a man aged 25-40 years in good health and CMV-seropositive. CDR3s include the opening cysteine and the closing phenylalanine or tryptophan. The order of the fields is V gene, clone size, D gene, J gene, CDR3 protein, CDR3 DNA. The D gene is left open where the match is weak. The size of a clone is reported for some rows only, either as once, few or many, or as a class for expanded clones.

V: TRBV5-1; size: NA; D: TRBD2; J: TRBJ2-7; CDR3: CASSLYSTGTSATSYEQYF; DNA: TGCGCCAGCAGCCTATATTCAACCGGGACTAGCGCTACATCCTACGAGCAGTACTTC
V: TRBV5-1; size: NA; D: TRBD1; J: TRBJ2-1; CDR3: CASSRGEQGFDEQFF; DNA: TGCGCCAGCAGCCGAGGGGAACAGGGGTTCGATGAGCAGTTCTTC
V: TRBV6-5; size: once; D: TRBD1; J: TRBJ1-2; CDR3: CASSYVRTGGGYGYTF; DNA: TGTGCCAGCAGTTACGTCAGGACAGGTGGAGGCTATGGCTACACCTTC
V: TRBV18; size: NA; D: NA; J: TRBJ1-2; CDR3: CASSATDTPEYGYTF; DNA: TGTGCCAGCTCAGCTACAGACACCCCGGAATATGGCTACACCTTC
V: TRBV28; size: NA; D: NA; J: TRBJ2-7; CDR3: CASSSPDSSYEQYF; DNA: TGTGCCAGCAGTTCTCCGGACAGCTCCTACGAGCAGTACTTC
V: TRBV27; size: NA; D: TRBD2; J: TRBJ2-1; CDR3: CASSLRYRGLAGGSDEQFF; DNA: TGTGCCAGCAGTTTAAGGTATCGAGGACTAGCGGGAGGGAGCGATGAGCAGTTCTTC
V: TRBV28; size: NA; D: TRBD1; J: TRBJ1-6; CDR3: CASRNTGPRGTPLHF; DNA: TGTGCCAGCAGAAACACCGGTCCCAGGGGGACACCCCTCCACTTT
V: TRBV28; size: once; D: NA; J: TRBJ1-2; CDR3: CASSLTVGGGYTF; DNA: TGTGCCAGCAGTTTGACAGTTGGTGGTGGCTACACCTTC
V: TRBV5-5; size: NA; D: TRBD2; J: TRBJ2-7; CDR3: CASSSLGGGLAGPAYEQYF; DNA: TGTGCCAGCAGCTCACTCGGGGGGGGACTAGCGGGCCCAGCCTACGAGCAGTACTTC
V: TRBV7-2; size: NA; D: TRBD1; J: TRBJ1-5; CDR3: CASSLARDRSLPRLYQPQHF; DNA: TGTGCCAGCAGCTTAGCCCGGGACAGGTCTCTGCCTAGACTGTATCAGCCCCAGCATTTT
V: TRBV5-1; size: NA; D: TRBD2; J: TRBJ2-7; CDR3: CASSSAGLAGAGEQYF; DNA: TGCGCCAGCAGCTCAGCGGGACTAGCGGGAGCGGGGGAGCAGTACTTC
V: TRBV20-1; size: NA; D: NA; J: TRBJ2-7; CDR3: CAGRDSYEQYF; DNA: TGCGCGGGGCGGGACAGCTACGAGCAGTACTTC
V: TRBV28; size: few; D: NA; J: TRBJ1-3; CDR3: CASRSGLSGNTIYF; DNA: TGTGCCAGCAGATCAGGGTTATCTGGAAACACCATATATTTT
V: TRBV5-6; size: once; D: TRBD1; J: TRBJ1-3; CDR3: CASSLTGQLLPGNTIYF; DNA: TGTGCCAGCAGCCTGACAGGGCAGCTCCTGCCTGGAAACACCATATATTTT